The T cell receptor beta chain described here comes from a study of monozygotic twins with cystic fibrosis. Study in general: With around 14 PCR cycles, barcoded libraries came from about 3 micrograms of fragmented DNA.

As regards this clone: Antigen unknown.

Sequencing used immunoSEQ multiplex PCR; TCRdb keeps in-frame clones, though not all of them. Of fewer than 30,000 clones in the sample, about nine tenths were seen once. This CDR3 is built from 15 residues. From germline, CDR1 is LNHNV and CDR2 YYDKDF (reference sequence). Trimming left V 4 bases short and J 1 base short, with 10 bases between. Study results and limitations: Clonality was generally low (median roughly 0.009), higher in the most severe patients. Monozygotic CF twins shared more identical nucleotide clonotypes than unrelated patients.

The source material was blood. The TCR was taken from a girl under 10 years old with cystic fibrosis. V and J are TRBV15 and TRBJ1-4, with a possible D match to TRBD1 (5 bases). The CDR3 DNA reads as TGTGCCACCAGCACATTAGGGGTAACTAATGAAAAACTGTTTTTT. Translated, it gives CATSTLGVTNEKLFF. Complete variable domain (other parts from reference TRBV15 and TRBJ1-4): DAMVIQNPRYQVTQFGKPVTLSCSQTLNHNVMYWYQQKSSQAPKLLFHYYDKDFNNEADTPDNFQSRRPNTSFCFLDIRSPGLGDTAMYLCATSTLGVTNEKLFFGSGTQLSVL.